The 20 T cell receptor beta chains below were found in one sample sequenced in a study of cytomegalovirus exposure and HLA in healthy donors. Researchers ran the PCR with 60 Vbeta and 13 Jbeta primers. Some clones are missing from TCRdb's copy, which holds only in-frame ones; the method was immunoSEQ multiplex PCR. The sample lists about 120,000 clones, approximately 78% occurring once. The sequenced sample consisted of PBMCs. The receptors stem from a man in his forties or fifties in good health and CMV-seronegative.

The J gene is TRBJ1-5, the V gene TRBV7-6, with a weak D call TRBD1 (5 bases). The germline gives CDR1 SGHVS, CDR2 FNYEAQ. V was trimmed by 5 bases and J by 2 bases, leaving 16 bases between them. This CDR3 comprises 16 residues. The chain's CDR3 is CASSPQGGHCNQPQHF. The DNA for the CDR3 is TGTGCCAGCAGCCCCCAAGGCGGACATTGCAATCAGCCCCAGCATTTT.

The chain carries TRBV6-5 and TRBJ1-1; TRBD1 matches 8 bases. The CDR3 has 16 residues. The V segment lost 1 base and the J segment 0 bases; nucleotides outside the gene matches: 4. From germline, CDR1 is MNHEY and CDR2 SVGAGI. The CDR3 nucleotides read TGTGCCAGCAGTTACTGGAGGACAGGGCTGAACACTGAAGCTTTCTTT. Protein sequence: CASSYWRTGLNTEAFF.

The chain joins TRBV4-2 to TRBJ2-3, with 13 bases fitting TRBD2. The CDR3 loop spans 17 amino acids. Germline CDR1 and CDR2: LGHNA and YNFKEQ. Trimming removed 3 bases from V and 1 base from J; junction bases left unmatched: 4. The CDR3 protein is CASSHRTSGRGTDTQYF. The CDR3 nucleotides read TGTGCCAGCAGCCATCGGACTAGCGGGAGAGGCACAGATACGCAGTATTTT.

The chain employs TRBV6-5 and TRBJ2-1, with D possibly TRBD2 on 6 matching bases. CDR3 length equals 15 residues. Germline V gene lookup returns CDR1 MNHEY and CDR2 SVGAGI. Deletions cut 0 bases from V and 4 bases from J, with 10 bases between. CDR3 nucleotide sequence: TGTGCCAGCAGTTACTCCGCGGGACCTTACAATGAGCAGTTCTTC. This codes for CASSYSAGPYNEQFF.

The chain employs TRBV2 and TRBJ1-4, with 8 bases that match TRBD1. The CDR3 is 14 residues long. V was pared by 5 bases and J by 4 bases, with 3 bases of the junction left unmatched. Looked up from germline, CDR1 is SNHLY and CDR2 is FYNNEI. The CDR3 DNA reads as TGTGCCAGCAGTCCTGACAGGGGTAATGAAAAACTGTTTTTT. It is translated as CASSPDRGNEKLFF. The full variable domain, rest sourced from reference TRBV2 and TRBJ1-4, is EPEVTQTPSHQVTQMGQEVILRCVPISNHLYFYWYRQILGQKVEFLVSFYNNEISEKSEIFDDQFSVERPDGSNFTLKIRSTKLEDSAMYFCASSPDRGNEKLFFGSGTQLSVL.

The CDR3 reads CASSQVKGFNEQFF. The CDR3 DNA is TGTGCCAGCAGCCAGGTTAAGGGGTTCAATGAGCAGTTCTTC. The chain combines TRBV14 with TRBJ2-1; D is possibly TRBD1 (5 bases). Trimming took off 3 bases at V and 6 bases at J, with 12 bases between the two ends. This CDR3 has 14 residues. CDR1 and CDR2 (germline): SGHDN, FVKESK.

V gene TRBV6-5 combines with J gene TRBJ1-2; no definite D call. This CDR3 spans 11 amino acids. The germline V gene has CDR1 MNHEY and CDR2 SVGAGI. V shed 9 bases and J shed 4 bases, with 9 bases lying between them. CDR3 DNA: TGTGCCAGTTCAGCGGTCTATGGCTACACCTTC. Amino acid sequence: CASSAVYGYTF.

This chain uses TRBV15 with TRBJ2-5; TRBD1 is a possible D gene (6 bases). The J call is in doubt because the DNA end fits TRBJ2-7 better. Looked up from germline, CDR1 is LNHNV and CDR2 is YYDKDF (reference sequence). The CDR3 contains 14 residues. The CDR3 nucleotides are TGTGCCACCAGCAGAAACAGGGATAGCTACGAGCAGTACTTC. Translated: CATSRNRDSYEQYF.

The V gene is TRBV18, the J gene TRBJ1-1, with D tentatively TRBD1 (5 bases). V shed 4 bases and J shed 6 bases, with 12 bases lying between them. The germline V gene has CDR1 KGHSH and CDR2 LQKENI. The CDR3 extends over 13 amino acids. The CDR3 spells CASSQGTPPEAFF. The CDR3 nucleotides read TGTGCCAGCTCACAAGGGACTCCCCCTGAAGCTTTCTTT.

This clone was observed a handful of times. This chain connects TRBV15 to TRBJ2-7, with 10 bases matching TRBD1. CDR1 LNHNV and CDR2 YYDKDF come from the germline V gene (reference sequence). The J segment lost 3 bases and the V segment lost 4 bases, leaving 6 bases of the junction unmatched. This CDR3 contains 15 residues. CDR3 region: CATSIGTGEYYEQYF. Here the CDR3 DNA reads TGTGCCACCAGCATAGGGACAGGGGAATACTACGAGCAGTACTTC.

This chain joins TRBV19 and TRBJ1-2; the D gene is possibly TRBD1 (6 bases). The CDR3 covers 17 residues. Germline-derived CDR1 and CDR2 are LNHDA and SQIVND (reference sequence). V lost 2 bases and J 1 base, leaving 17 bases between the germline ends. This CDR3 reads CASSILQGNPINYGYTF. The CDR3 DNA sequence: TGTGCCAGTAGTATATTACAGGGAAACCCTATTAACTATGGCTACACCTTC. Complete variable domain (other parts from reference TRBV19 and TRBJ1-2): DGGITQSPKYLFRKEGQNVTLSCEQNLNHDAMYWYRQDPGQGLRLIYYSQIVNDFQKGDIAEGYSVSREKKESFPLTVTSAQKNPTAFYLCASSILQGNPINYGYTFGSGTRLTVV.

This rearrangement joins TRBV6-5 to TRBJ2-5; D is perhaps TRBD2 (6 bases). Trimming took off 4 bases at V and 11 bases at J, with 26 bases between the two ends. This CDR3 has 16 residues. Germline V CDR1 and CDR2: MNHEY, SVGAGI. CDR3 nucleotides: TGTGCCAGCAGTTGGACTGGGGGGAGGCCAAGAGAGGAGCAGTACTTC. Protein product: CASSWTGGRPREEQYF.

The chain uses TRBV5-1 and TRBJ1-4; the D gene is possibly TRBD1 (5 bases). The ends were cut back, 0 bases at V and 2 bases at J, with 8 bases in the middle. From germline, CDR1 is SGHRS and CDR2 YFSETQ. This CDR3 comprises 15 residues. This CDR3 reads CASSLAGGTNEKLFF. Written as DNA, the CDR3 is TGCGCCAGCAGCTTGGCCGGGGGGACTAATGAAAAACTGTTTTTT.

V and J are TRBV13 and TRBJ2-2, with a possible D match to TRBD2 (5 bases). V was trimmed by 7 bases and J by 7 bases, leaving 16 bases between them. CDR1 PRHDT and CDR2 FYEKMQ come from the germline V gene (reference sequence). The CDR3 runs to 14 residues. CDR3 loop: CASTSPYGDGELFF. The CDR3, as DNA: TGTGCCAGCACCTCCCCCTACGGGGACGGGGAGCTGTTTTTT.

This rearrangement joins TRBV6-6 to TRBJ2-2, with 7 bases that match TRBD1. The J segment lost 6 bases and the V segment lost 5 bases, leaving 6 bases of the junction unmatched. Germline-derived CDR1 and CDR2 are MNHNY and SVGAGI (reference sequence). CDR3 length equals 14 residues. The CDR3 bases are TGTGCCAGCAGTAGATCACAGGGGTCCGGGGAGCTGTTTTTT. Translating gives CASSRSQGSGELFF.

V usage is TRBV5-4 and J usage is TRBJ1-4, with 9 bases matching TRBD1. The germline V gene has CDR1 SGHNT and CDR2 YYREEE (reference sequence). The junction had 6 bases not matched to a gene; V was cut back by 4 bases and J by 8 bases. The CDR3 extends over 14 amino acids. Written as DNA, the CDR3 is TGTGCCAGCAGCCTACGGGACAGGGCCGAAAAACTGTTTTTT. Encoded protein: CASSLRDRAEKLFF.

This chain connects TRBV28 to TRBJ1-2; D may be TRBD1 (5 bases). The CDR3 has 13 residues. Germline V gives CDR1 MDHEN, CDR2 SYDVKM. Deletions cut 3 bases from V and 4 bases from J, with 9 bases between. The CDR3 spells CASSFGGSYGYTF. For the CDR3, the DNA is TGTGCCAGCAGTTTCGGGGGAAGCTATGGCTACACCTTC.

The genes are TRBV19 and TRBJ2-1, with D tentatively TRBD2 (5 bases). V was cut by 5 bases and J by 2 bases, with 13 bases left in between. This CDR3 has 15 amino acids. The germline CDR1 and CDR2 sequences are LNHDA and SQIVND (reference sequence). The CDR3 sequence: CASSVHSGAYNEQFF. The DNA of the CDR3 is TGTGCCAGTAGTGTACACTCCGGGGCCTACAATGAGCAGTTCTTC. Looking up the rest from reference TRBV19 and TRBJ2-1 gives the full variable domain: DGGITQSPKYLFRKEGQNVTLSCEQNLNHDAMYWYRQDPGQGLRLIYYSQIVNDFQKGDIAEGYSVSREKKESFPLTVTSAQKNPTAFYLCASSVHSGAYNEQFFGPGTRLTVL.

This chain links TRBV28 with TRBJ2-3, with 10 bases matching TRBD1. J gave up 4 bases and V 5 bases, and 9 bases lay outside the gene matches. This CDR3 comprises 16 residues. Germline CDR1 MDHEN, CDR2 SYDVKM. CDR3 in DNA: TGTGCCAGCAGTACCTCCGGGACAGGGGCGGCAGATACGCAGTATTTT. This translates into CASSTSGTGAADTQYF.

The J gene is TRBJ2-7, the V gene TRBV27, with TRBD2 as a possible D gene (5 bases). The CDR3 has 14 residues. V was cut by 0 bases and J by 6 bases, with 12 bases left in between. The germline V gene encodes CDR1 MNHEY and CDR2 SMNVEV (reference sequence). In DNA form, the CDR3 reads TGTGCCAGCAGTTTATCCAGGCGGGCTCTCGAGCAGTACTTC. The encoded protein is CASSLSRRALEQYF.